The T cell receptor beta chain under discussion was sequenced for a study of beta chain features in type 1 diabetes. The investigators reverse transcribed all of the isolated RNA, so they sequenced expressed TCRB transcripts. The protocol was immunoSEQ multiplex PCR, while the TCRdb copy is restricted to in-frame clones and leaves out a portion. The sample holds approximately 140,000 clones, roughly 10% seen once. Trimming took 4 bases from V and 7 from J, leaving 20 bases between them. This CDR3 spans 15 amino acids. Germline V gene lookup returns CDR1 SGHRS and CDR2 YFSETQ. Comments on this clone: Its antigen is unknown.

Whole-study findings and limits: For Type 1 diabetes patients, all four CD4+ subsets carried TCRB CDR3s that were moderately but significantly shorter.

The material sequenced was central memory CD4+ T cells from blood. The clonotype originates from a man in his thirties or forties with type 1 diabetes. V usage is TRBV5-1 and J usage is TRBJ1-2; D uncertain. The CDR3 sequence: CASSLDRDMGSGYTF. The CDR3 nucleotides are TGCGCCAGCAGCCTTGACCGTGATATGGGCTCTGGCTACACCTTC.